A selection of T cell receptor beta chains follows, all from one sample in a study of shared clonotypes between healthy human individuals. Sequenced by immunoSEQ multiplex PCR; TCRdb stores in-frame clones only, minus some. The data show hundreds of thousands of clones, 60% to 75% seen once. Material: memory CD4+ T cells sorted from blood. These receptors came from a woman in her 30s in good health. CDR3s include the opening cysteine and the closing phenylalanine or tryptophan. D genes are given only for firm matches. Clone size appears in some rows only: once, few, many, or a class for an expanded clone.

abundance	v_gene	j_gene	d_gene	CDR3nt	CDR3aa
.	TRBV5-1	TRBJ2-7	.	TGCGCCAGCAGCAACCGGGCCAGGGGCTCCTACGAGCAGTACTTC	CASSNRARGSYEQYF
.	TRBV2	TRBJ1-1	.	TGTGCCAGCAGTGAGGGAGCCCAAGCTTTCTTT	CASSEGAQAFF
.	TRBV18	TRBJ2-6	TRBD1	TGTGCCAGCTCACCCTCCAGGGGGACTGGGGCCAACGTCCTGACTTTC	CASSPSRGTGANVLTF
.	TRBV6-5	TRBJ2-5	.	TGTGCCAGCAGTTACTCGTTTGAAGAGACCCAGTACTTC	CASSYSFEETQYF
.	TRBV27	TRBJ2-7	TRBD1	TGTGCCAGCAGGCGACAGGGGGCGGGAGTGTCCTACGAGCAGTACTTC	CASRRQGAGVSYEQYF
.	TRBV29-1	TRBJ2-7	.	TGCAGCGTTAAATCGCCATCCTACGAGCAGTACTTC	CSVKSPSYEQYF
few	TRBV28	TRBJ2-7	.	TGTGCCAGCGGGGGGACAGAGTTAAGCGAGCAGTACTTC	CASGGTELSEQYF
.	TRBV28	TRBJ2-1	TRBD2	TGTGCCAGCACGACTAGCGGGAGGTGGTGGAATGAGCAGTTCTTC	CASTTSGRWWNEQFF
.	TRBV25-1	TRBJ2-3	.	TGTGCCAGCAACGATGGGGGGACAGATACGCAGTATTTT	CASNDGGTDTQYF
.	TRBV29-1	TRBJ2-7	.	TGCAGCGTTACCGCTAGTCGTTACGAGCAGTACTTC	CSVTASRYEQYF
.	TRBV4-1	TRBJ2-7	TRBD1	TGCGCCAGCAGCCTAGCAATGGGACAGGGCCCCTACGAGCAGTACTTC	CASSLAMGQGPYEQYF
.	TRBV5-1	TRBJ2-1	.	TGCGCCAGCAGCCTCCTAGTGGGAGCGGGCAATGAGCAGTTCTTC	CASSLLVGAGNEQFF
.	TRBV15	TRBJ2-2	TRBD1	TGTGCCACCAGCAGAGACTACAGGGGAACGAACACCGGGGAGCTGTTTTTT	CATSRDYRGTNTGELFF
.	TRBV5-8	TRBJ2-1	.	TGTGCCAGCAGCTTGGGGGTGACAGGTTACAATGAGCAGTTCTTC	CASSLGVTGYNEQFF
.	TRBV15	TRBJ2-7	TRBD1	TGTGCCACCAGCAGAGACAAATCGGGGACAGGCTCCGAGCAGTACTTC	CATSRDKSGTGSEQYF
.	TRBV28	TRBJ2-4	.	TGTGCCAGCAGTTTTGGGGTGGGTGGGATGGCCAAAAACATTCAGTACTTC	CASSFGVGGMAKNIQYF
once	TRBV27	TRBJ2-2	.	TGTGCCAGCAGTCCGCTCCACACCGGGGAGCTGTTTTTT	CASSPLHTGELFF
.	TRBV4-2	TRBJ2-1	.	TGTGCCAGCAGCCACCAGGGAGAAGGAGACAATGAGCAGTTCTTC	CASSHQGEGDNEQFF
few	TRBV28	TRBJ1-1	.	TGTGCCACCCTACTCGGGATGAACACTGAAGCTTTCTTT	CATLLGMNTEAFF
.	TRBV28	TRBJ1-2	.	TGTGCCAGCAGTTTACAGAATAACTATGGCTACACCTTC	CASSLQNNYGYTF
.	TRBV10-2	TRBJ1-5	.	TGCGCCAGCAGTGAGGGGCCCCGATTCCCGCCCCAGCATTTT	CASSEGPRFPPQHF
.	TRBV28	TRBJ2-7	TRBD1	TGTGCCAGCAGTCGTACCGGGACAGCTACCTACGAGCAGTACTTC	CASSRTGTATYEQYF
.	TRBV28	TRBJ1-4	.	TGTGCCAGCAGTTTTACAGAAAAACTGTTTTTT	CASSFTEKLFF
.	TRBV19	TRBJ2-3	.	TGTGCCAGTAGTATAGGTGGACGATCGTTCACAGATACGCAGTATTTT	CASSIGGRSFTDTQYF
once	TRBV6-5	TRBJ1-6	TRBD1	TGTGCCAGCAGCCGGACAGGATATAATTCACCCCTCCACTTT	CASSRTGYNSPLHF
.	TRBV29-1	TRBJ1-1	.	TGCAGCGTTGTAGCCAAGACGGCGAACACTGAAGCTTTCTTT	CSVVAKTANTEAFF
.	TRBV9	TRBJ2-3	.	TGTGCCAGCAGCGTATCACCCGGGACTACAGATACGCAGTATTTT	CASSVSPGTTDTQYF
few	TRBV7-3	TRBJ1-5	TRBD1	TGTGCCAGCAGCTTAACGGACCCATCAGGGGGTAGCAATCAGCCCCAGCATTTT	CASSLTDPSGGSNQPQHF
.	TRBV5-4	TRBJ2-7	.	TGTGCCAGCAGCTTGGAGCTCAAAACCCCTAGCGAGCAGTACTTC	CASSLELKTPSEQYF
.	TRBV6-5	TRBJ2-2	.	TGTGCCAGCAGTTACTCGAGCACCGGGGAGCTGTTTTTT	CASSYSSTGELFF
.	TRBV28	TRBJ2-6	.	TGTGCCACCCTCCCTTGGGGGAGCTCTGGGGCCAACGTCCTGACTTTC	CATLPWGSSGANVLTF
.	TRBV27	TRBJ2-1	TRBD1	TGTGCCAGCAGACAGGGGTCCGACGTATGGGGCAATGAGCAGTTCTTC	CASRQGSDVWGNEQFF
once	TRBV13	TRBJ2-1	TRBD2	TGTGCCAGCAGCTTAGGCCGAGTAGCGGGAGTTGAGCAGTTCTTC	CASSLGRVAGVEQFF
.	TRBV5-5	TRBJ1-5	TRBD1	TGTGCCAGCAGCTTGGGATTTTCGACAGGGAGCAATCAGCCCCAGCATTTT	CASSLGFSTGSNQPQHF
few	TRBV5-1	TRBJ2-1	TRBD2	TGCGCCAGCAGCTTGGCCCCGGGACTAGCGGGCCGCAATGAGCAGTTCTTC	CASSLAPGLAGRNEQFF
few	TRBV18	TRBJ2-5	.	TGTGCCAGCTCACCGACGGGAGTGGAGACCCAGTACTTC	CASSPTGVETQYF
.	TRBV18	TRBJ2-5	.	TGTGCCAGCTCACGTGGTTTTGGGGAGACCCAGTACTTC	CASSRGFGETQYF
.	TRBV7-9	TRBJ2-3	.	TGTGCCAGTATAGCTCGCACAGATACGCAGTATTTT	CASIARTDTQYF
.	TRBV28	TRBJ2-7	.	TGTGCCAGCAGCCTCCAGTTGAAGAGGGCAACCTACGAGCAGTACTTC	CASSLQLKRATYEQYF
.	TRBV5-1	TRBJ2-3	TRBD2	TGCGCCACCCGGACTAGCGGGGCTAGCACAGATACGCAGTATTTT	CATRTSGASTDTQYF
once	TRBV11-2	TRBJ2-7	TRBD2	TGTGCCAGCAGCTCCCGGGACTATTCCTACGAGCAGTACTTC	CASSSRDYSYEQYF
.	TRBV28	TRBJ1-5	.	TGTGCCAGCAACCAAGGCAATCAGCCCCAGCATTTT	CASNQGNQPQHF
.	TRBV5-1	TRBJ2-2	TRBD1	TGCGCCAGCAGCCCAGGACAGGGCACCGGGGAGCTGTTTTTT	CASSPGQGTGELFF
.	TRBV6-1	TRBJ2-2	TRBD1	TGTGCCAGCAGTGGTAGGGGACAGGGGTTTGCCGGGGAGCTGTTTTTT	CASSGRGQGFAGELFF
once	TRBV6-6	TRBJ1-3	.	TGTGCCAGCAGGTTAAGCTCTGGAAACACCATATATTTT	CASRLSSGNTIYF
.	TRBV6-6	TRBJ2-7	TRBD2	TGTGCCAGCAGTTACTCGGGGACTAGCGGGAACTACGAGCAGTACTTC	CASSYSGTSGNYEQYF
few	TRBV10-3	TRBJ2-6	.	TGTGCCATCAGTGCACGATCTGGGGCCAACGTCCTGACTTTC	CAISARSGANVLTF
many	TRBV2	TRBJ2-3	.	TGTGCCAGCAGTGACCGCGGGAGCACAGATACGCAGTATTTT	CASSDRGSTDTQYF
few	TRBV28	TRBJ1-1	.	TGTGCCAGCAGTTCCGGGACATACACTGAAGCTTTCTTT	CASSSGTYTEAFF
.	TRBV18	TRBJ2-3	TRBD1	TGTGCCAGCTCTACCCGGACAGGGGGAGGGACAGATACGCAGTATTTT	CASSTRTGGGTDTQYF
.	TRBV5-1	TRBJ2-5	TRBD2	TGCGCCAGCAGCTTGGGGACTAGCGGGCAACAAGAGACCCAGTACTTC	CASSLGTSGQQETQYF
.	TRBV2	TRBJ1-2	.	TGTGCCAGCAATGGTAACTATGGCTACACCTTC	CASNGNYGYTF
.	TRBV10-3	TRBJ2-1	.	TGTGCCATCAGTGAGTACGAAGACAATGAGCAGTTCTTC	CAISEYEDNEQFF
.	TRBV4-1	TRBJ2-1	.	TGCGCCAGCAGCCAAGTGCGACGATCGGGAGAGTCCTACAATGAGCAGTTCTTC	CASSQVRRSGESYNEQFF